This T cell receptor (beta chain) stems from a study of PD-L1 blockade in urothelial cancer. The protocol was immunoSEQ multiplex PCR, while the TCRdb copy is restricted to in-frame clones and leaves out a portion. Of about 82,000 clones in the sample, roughly 90% are singletons; the top ten hold 8% to 9.5%. The CDR3 sequence is 16 residues long. J gave up 5 bases and V 5 bases, and 7 bases lay outside the gene matches. CDR1 is SGHTA, CDR2 FQGNSA, per germline. This specimen consisted of PBMCs, obtained around atezolizumab (anti-PD-L1) treatment. The chain is built from TRBV7-2 and TRBJ2-3, with 13 bases matching TRBD2. The receptor's source is a man aged 55 to 70 with urothelial cancer. CDR3 in DNA: TGTGCCAGCAGCACTCAAGGACTAGCGGGAGAAGATACGCAGTATTTT. Protein sequence: CASSTQGLAGEDTQYF.